What follows are 9 T cell receptor beta chains derived from one specimen sequenced in a study of CD8+CD57+ T cells in acquired aplastic anemia. For sequencing, patients were chosen who had shown expansion of CD8+CD57+ cells by flow cytometry. The template for TCR beta VDJ and CDR3 sequence profiling was genomic DNA. TCRdb processed the reads anew with MiXCR; each CDR3 protein has one entry. The table has about 160,000 distinct CDR3 sequences, around 48% seen once. The sample taken for sequencing was sorted CD4+, CD8+, or CD8+CD57+ T cells (not recorded which) from PBMCs. Every receptor here comes from a human donor with aplastic anemia.

The chain recombines TRBV4-1 with TRBJ2-7, with a weak D call TRBD1 (6 bases). The CDR3 loop spans 15 amino acids. Trimming cost V 0 bases and J 9 bases, with 18 bases left between them. Per the germline V gene, CDR1 is MGHRA and CDR2 is YSYEKL. The CDR3 sequence is CASSQDIAGVIAQYF. The CDR3, as DNA: TGCGCCAGCAGCCAAGATATTGCAGGGGTCATCGCGCAGTACTTC.

This clonotype was seen ten or more times. The rearrangement joins TRBV7-9 to TRBJ2-5; 10 bases are a match to TRBD2. The CDR3 runs to 16 residues. V lost 5 bases and J lost 5; bases outside the gene matches: 11. Germline-derived CDR1 and CDR2 are SEHNR and FQNEAQ (reference sequence). The CDR3 DNA reads TGTGCCAGCAGCCCGCCTAGCGGGAGAACGGTGGAGACCCAGTACTTC. Protein: CASSPPSGRTVETQYF.

There are many counts of this clonotype. This rearrangement joins TRBV19 to TRBJ2-7; D uncertain. The CDR3 spans 14 residues. V lost 1 base and J 3 bases, leaving 10 bases between the germline ends. CDR1 is LNHDA, CDR2 SQIVND, per germline (reference sequence). The DNA for the CDR3 is TGTGCCAGTAGTATAGGGGAAGGAAGCTACGAGCAGTACTTC. Amino acids: CASSIGEGSYEQYF.

The table lists this clonotype with many counts. The chain employs TRBV15 and TRBJ2-3; D may be TRBD2 (5 bases). CDR1 and CDR2 (germline): LNHNV, YYDKDF (reference sequence). V lost 1 base to trimming and J lost 8 bases, with 16 bases between them. This CDR3 contains 15 residues. The CDR3 loop is CATSRGTQEGGTQYF. As DNA, the CDR3 is TGTGCCACCAGCAGAGGGACTCAAGAAGGAGGTACGCAGTATTTT.

The CDR3 spells CASSEAPGGNSPLHF. The DNA for the CDR3 is TGTGCCAGCAGTGAAGCGCCAGGGGGGAATTCACCCCTCCACTTT. V is TRBV2 and J is TRBJ1-6; 7 nucleotides align to TRBD1. Per the germline V gene, CDR1 is SNHLY and CDR2 is FYNNEI. V shed 0 bases and J 7 bases; nucleotides not matched to a gene: 3. CDR3 length: 15 residues.

This clonotype was counted a few times. This chain joins TRBV11-1 and TRBJ1-6; the D is unclear. The CDR3 totals 12 residues. Germline lookup yields CDR1 SGHAT and CDR2 FQDESV (reference sequence). The V end lost 2 bases, the J end lost 7 bases, and 3 bases lay between the germline ends. CDR3 bases: TGTGCCAGCAGCTTAAAAAATTCACCCCTCCACTTT. It specifies CASSLKNSPLHF.

This clonotype was seen many times. The chain links TRBV2 to TRBJ2-1; TRBD2 is a possible D gene (5 bases). The CDR3 spans 15 residues. Germline V gives CDR1 SNHLY, CDR2 FYNNEI. The germline V and J ends were trimmed by 3 bases and 3 bases, with 12 bases remaining between them. The CDR3 DNA reads TGTGCCAGCAGTGAGAAACTAGTTCTCTACAATGAGCAGTTCTTC. Residues: CASSEKLVLYNEQFF.

The chain is built from TRBV24-1 and TRBJ2-3; D not resolved. The V gene's germline CDR1 is KGHDR and CDR2 SFDVKD. The CDR3 spans 13 residues. V shed 4 bases and J shed 6 bases, with 10 bases lying between them. The CDR3 is CATSDYDGDTQYF. The CDR3 bases are TGTGCCACCAGTGACTATGACGGGGATACGCAGTATTTT.

For this clonotype: At one end, the junction sequence differs from germline, possibly due to a read error. The chain links TRBV10-3 to TRBJ2-1, with D unresolved. Per germline, CDR1 ENHRY and CDR2 SYGVKD. CDR3 size: 14 residues. In DNA, the CDR3 is TGTGCCGTCAGTGAGTCGTCGCTAGTGAATGAGCAGTTCTTC. This gives the protein CAVSESSLVNEQFF.